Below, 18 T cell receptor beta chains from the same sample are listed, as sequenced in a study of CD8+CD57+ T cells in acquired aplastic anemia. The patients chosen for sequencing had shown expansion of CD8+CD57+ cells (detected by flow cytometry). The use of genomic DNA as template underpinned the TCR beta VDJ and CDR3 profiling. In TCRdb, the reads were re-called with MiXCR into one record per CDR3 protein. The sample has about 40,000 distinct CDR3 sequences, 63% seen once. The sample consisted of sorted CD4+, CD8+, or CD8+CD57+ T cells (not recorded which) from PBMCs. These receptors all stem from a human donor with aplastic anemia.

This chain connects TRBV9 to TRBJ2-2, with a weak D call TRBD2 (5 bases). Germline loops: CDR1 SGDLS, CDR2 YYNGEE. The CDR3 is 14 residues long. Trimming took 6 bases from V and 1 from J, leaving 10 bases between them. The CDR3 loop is CASTGEGNTGELFF. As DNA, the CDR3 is TGTGCCAGCACCGGCGAGGGGAACACCGGGGAGCTGTTTTTT.

CDR3 coding DNA: TGCAGCGTTCGGCACGGGAGCACAGATACGCAGTATTTT. The encoded protein is CSVRHGSTDTQYF. This rearrangement joins TRBV29-1 to TRBJ2-3; no reliable D call. The CDR3 covers 13 residues. Germline CDR1 and CDR2: SQVTM and ANQGSEA. Trimming stripped 5 bases from V and 0 bases from J, with 9 bases between.

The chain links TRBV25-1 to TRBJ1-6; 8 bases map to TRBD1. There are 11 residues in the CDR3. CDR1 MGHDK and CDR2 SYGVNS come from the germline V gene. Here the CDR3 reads CGPRGPTPLHF. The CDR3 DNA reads TGTGGACCCAGGGGGCCAACACCCCTCCACTTT.

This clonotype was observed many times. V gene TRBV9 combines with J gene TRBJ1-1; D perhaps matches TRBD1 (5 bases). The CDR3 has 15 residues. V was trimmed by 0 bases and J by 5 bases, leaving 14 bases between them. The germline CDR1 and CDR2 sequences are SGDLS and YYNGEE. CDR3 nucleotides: TGTGCCAGCAGCGTAGACGCGGGGCAAGGAACTGAAGCTTTCTTT. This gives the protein CASSVDAGQGTEAFF. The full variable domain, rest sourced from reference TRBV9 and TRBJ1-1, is DSGVTQTPKHLITATGQRVTLRCSPRSGDLSVYWYQQSLDQGLQFLIQYYNGEERAKGNILERFSAQQFPDLHSELNLSSLELGDSALYFCASSVDAGQGTEAFFGQGTRLTVV.

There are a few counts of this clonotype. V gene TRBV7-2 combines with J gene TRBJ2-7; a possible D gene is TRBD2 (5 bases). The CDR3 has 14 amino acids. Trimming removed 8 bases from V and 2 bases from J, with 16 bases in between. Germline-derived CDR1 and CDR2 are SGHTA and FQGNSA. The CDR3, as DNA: TGTGCCAGCCTCTCACACGGAGGCACCTACGAGCAGTACTTC. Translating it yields CASLSHGGTYEQYF.

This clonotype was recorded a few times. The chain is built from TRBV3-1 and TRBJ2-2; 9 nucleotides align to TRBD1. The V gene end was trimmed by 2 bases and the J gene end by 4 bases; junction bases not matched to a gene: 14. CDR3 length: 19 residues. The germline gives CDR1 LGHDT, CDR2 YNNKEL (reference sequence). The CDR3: CASSQRPEQGALFTGELFF. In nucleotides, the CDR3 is TGTGCCAGCAGCCAAAGGCCTGAACAGGGGGCCCTTTTCACCGGGGAGCTGTTTTTT.

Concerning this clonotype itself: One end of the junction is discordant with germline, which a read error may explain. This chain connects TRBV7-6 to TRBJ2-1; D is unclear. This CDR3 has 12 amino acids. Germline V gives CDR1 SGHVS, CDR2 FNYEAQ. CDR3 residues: CASSLYRERRNF. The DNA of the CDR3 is TGTGCCAGCAGCCTCTATAGGGAAAGGCGCAATTTC. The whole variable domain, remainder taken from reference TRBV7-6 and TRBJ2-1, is GAGVSQSPRYKVTKRGQDVALRCDPISGHVSLYWYRQALGQGPEFLTYFNYEAQQDKSGLPNDRFSAERPEGSISTLTIQRTEQRDSAMYRCASSLYRERRNFGPGTRLTVL.

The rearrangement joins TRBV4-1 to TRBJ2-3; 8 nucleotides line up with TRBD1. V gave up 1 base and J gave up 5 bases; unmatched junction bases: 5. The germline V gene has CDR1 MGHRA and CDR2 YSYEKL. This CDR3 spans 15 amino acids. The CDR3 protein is CASSQVRGQGDTQYF. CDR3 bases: TGCGCCAGCAGCCAAGTCAGGGGGCAAGGAGATACGCAGTATTTT.

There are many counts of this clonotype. The CDR3 reads CASSDSQGLRETQYF. The CDR3 DNA sequence: TGCGCCAGCAGTGATAGCCAGGGTCTTCGAGAGACCCAGTACTTC. This chain joins TRBV10-1 and TRBJ2-5; D may be TRBD1 (5 bases). Trimming took 3 bases from V and 4 from J, leaving 15 bases between them. The CDR3 runs 15 residues. CDR1 and CDR2 from the germline V gene are WNHNN and SYGVQD (reference sequence).

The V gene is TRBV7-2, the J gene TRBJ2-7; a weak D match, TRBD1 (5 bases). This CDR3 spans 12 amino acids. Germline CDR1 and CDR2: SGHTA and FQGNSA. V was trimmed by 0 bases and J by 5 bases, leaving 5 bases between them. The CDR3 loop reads CASSLAGHEQYF. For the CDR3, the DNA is TGTGCCAGCAGCTTAGCGGGGCACGAGCAGTACTTC.

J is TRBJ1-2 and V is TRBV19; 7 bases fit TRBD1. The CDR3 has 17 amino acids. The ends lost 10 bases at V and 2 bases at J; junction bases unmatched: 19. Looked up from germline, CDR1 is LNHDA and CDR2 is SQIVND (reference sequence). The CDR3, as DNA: TGTGCCACCTACGGGACAGCCCGTCGGGGGGAGAACTATGGCTACACCTTC. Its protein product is CATYGTARRGENYGYTF.

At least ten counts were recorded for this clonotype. The chain's CDR3 is CASSPRLAGTLTDTQYF. The CDR3 nucleotides read TGTGCCAGCAGCCCTCGACTAGCGGGGACTCTTACAGATACGCAGTATTTT. The chain carries TRBV9 and TRBJ2-3; 11 nucleotides match TRBD2. Germline V gene sequence: CDR1 SGDLS, CDR2 YYNGEE. This CDR3 spans 17 amino acids. Trimming took 4 bases from V and 3 from J; bases not matched to a gene: 10. The entire variable domain, with the rest obtained from reference TRBV9 and TRBJ2-3, is as follows: DSGVTQTPKHLITATGQRVTLRCSPRSGDLSVYWYQQSLDQGLQFLIQYYNGEERAKGNILERFSAQQFPDLHSELNLSSLELGDSALYFCASSPRLAGTLTDTQYFGPGTRLTVL.

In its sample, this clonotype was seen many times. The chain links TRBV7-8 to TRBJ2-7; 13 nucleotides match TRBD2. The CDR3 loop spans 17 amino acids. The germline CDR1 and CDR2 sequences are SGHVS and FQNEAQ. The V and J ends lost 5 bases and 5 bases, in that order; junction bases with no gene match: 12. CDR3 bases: TGTGCCAGCAGCGACCCCGGGACTAGCGGGATCTGGAACGAGCAGTACTTC. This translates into CASSDPGTSGIWNEQYF.

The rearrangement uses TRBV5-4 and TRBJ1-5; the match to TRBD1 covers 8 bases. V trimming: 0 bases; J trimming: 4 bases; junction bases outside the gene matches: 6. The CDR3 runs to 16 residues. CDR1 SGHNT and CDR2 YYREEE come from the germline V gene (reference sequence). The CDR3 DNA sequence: TGTGCCAGCAGCTTGGGGACAGGGACCCTTAATCAGCCCCAGCATTTT. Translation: CASSLGTGTLNQPQHF.

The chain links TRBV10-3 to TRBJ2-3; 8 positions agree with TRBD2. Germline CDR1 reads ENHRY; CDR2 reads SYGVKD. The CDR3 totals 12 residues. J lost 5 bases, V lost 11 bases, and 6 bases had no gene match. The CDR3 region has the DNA TGTGCCGGCAGCGGGGGCGTAGATACGCAGTATTTT. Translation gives CAGSGGVDTQYF.

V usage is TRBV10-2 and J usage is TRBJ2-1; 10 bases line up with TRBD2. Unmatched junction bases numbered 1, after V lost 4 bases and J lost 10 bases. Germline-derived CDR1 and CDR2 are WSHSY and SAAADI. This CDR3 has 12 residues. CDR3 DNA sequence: TGCGCCAGCAGTGTGACTAGCGGGGAGCAGTTCTTC. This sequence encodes CASSVTSGEQFF.

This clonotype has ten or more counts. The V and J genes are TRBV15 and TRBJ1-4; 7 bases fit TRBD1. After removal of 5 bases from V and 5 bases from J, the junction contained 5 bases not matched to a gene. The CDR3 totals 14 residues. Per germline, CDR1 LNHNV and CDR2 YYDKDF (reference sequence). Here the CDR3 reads CATSWTGGNEKLFF. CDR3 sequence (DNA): TGTGCCACCAGCTGGACAGGCGGAAATGAAAAACTGTTTTTT.

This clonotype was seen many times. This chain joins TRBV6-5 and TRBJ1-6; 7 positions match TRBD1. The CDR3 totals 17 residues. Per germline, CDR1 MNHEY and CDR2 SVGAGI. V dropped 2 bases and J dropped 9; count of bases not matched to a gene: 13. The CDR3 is CASSYGYQQGRVSPLHF. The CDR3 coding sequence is TGTGCCAGCAGTTACGGGTACCAACAGGGGCGGGTTTCACCCCTCCACTTT.